The source of this TCR beta chain is a study of regulatory T cells in long-lasting Graves disease. Study summary: More than 5 years of antithyroid drugs with positive TSH receptor antibodies defined persistent Graves' disease.

There are 15 residues in the CDR3. V lost 5 bases to trimming and J lost 4 bases, with 17 bases between them. CDR1 and CDR2 (germline): MDHEN, SYDVKM. Described time point: persistent/refractory GD, antithyroid drugs over 5 years with positive TRAb. RNA from PBMCs was the source of the TCR library. Libraries of TCR beta came from iRepertoire HTBI primers plus Arm-PCR of CDR3 regions. TCRdb processed the multiplex PCR reads anew with MiXCR; each CDR3 protein has one entry. This table has around 450,000 distinct CDR3 sequences, about 22% appearing once. The clonotype comes from a female donor with Graves disease. This chain links TRBV28 with TRBJ1-2; a weak D match, TRBD1 (6 bases). The sequencing here drew on peripheral blood mononuclear cells (PBMCs), taken when the disease was refractory, from a patient treated with antithyroid drugs. This CDR3 is CASSRGTQGGYGYTF. The CDR3 DNA is TGTGCCAGCAGTCGCGGGACACAGGGTGGCTATGGCTACACCTTC.